This T cell receptor (beta chain) originates from a study of blood T cells in healthy people across ages (dated by TCRdb to 2015 to 2017). The study in broad terms: In model experiments, roughly one uniquely barcoded TCR beta cDNA molecule per two T cells was captured by template switching. Age-related changes in TCR beta repertoire diversity were measured in the study by deep sequencing normalized with unique cDNA molecular identifiers. Donors were grouped into four age groups: young (average 16 years), middle-aged (over 35), aged (around 60) and long-lived (roughly 80). To avoid experimental bias, donors of different ages were distributed randomly across sequencing lanes. Using the same blood draw, the study looked at two additional independent replicas of 1 million unique cDNA reads for two donors, one aged 18 to 29 and the other aged 80 or older. Points the paper makes about the study in general: Donor CMV infection status was unknown, potentially confounding age-related changes in expanded clonotypes. Observed TCR beta diversity per million T cells fell roughly linearly with age, and a significant reduction was already apparent by age roughly 40. The percentage of naive T cells measured by flow cytometry correlated strongly with observed TCR beta diversity. Because profiling used bulk unsorted PBMCs, naive and antigen-experienced compartments could not be compared conclusively. Compared with the aged group, the long-lived group had more naive CD4+ T cells, fewer expanded clones and increased TCR diversity, suggesting age selection. Estimates of total diversity based on one million sequenced T cells were regarded as lower bounds and as underestimates.

Receptor libraries were prepared by 5' RACE. Data came from an Illumina HiSeq 2500. A second PCR of roughly 7 to 11 cycles was performed with a sample-barcoded 5' primer and a J-beta primer mix. A template-switch 5' adaptor carrying 12 random nucleotides introduced a unique molecular identifier onto each TCR beta cDNA molecule. Each sample yielded at least 2.5 million CDR3-containing paired-end reads. First-strand cDNA synthesis was performed from all RNA using the Mint cDNA synthesis kit, with priming by a TRBC-specific oligonucleotide. All cDNA was treated with uracil-DNA glycosylase and then went through a first 18-cycle PCR with the universal primers M1SS and BC2_uni_R. The published analysis was carried out like this. For normalization, 1 million high-quality reads, each with a distinct molecular identifier, were randomly selected from each sample. Reads sharing molecular identifiers were discarded rather than binned into consensus sequences. CDR3 identification, clonotype clustering and error correction used MiTCR with a Q25 quality threshold and the strictest error-elimination algorithm. A nonparametric unseen species model with Euler transformation was used to estimate a lower bound on total TCR beta diversity. TCRdb reprocessed the public reads (quality trimming at Q25 with fastp, clone calling with MiXCR) and kept in-frame beta chains. Each entry merges the rows of one CDR3 protein and shows their most common DNA and genes. What appears here as the V and J calls and clone size reflects TCRdb's work, not the paper's. This sample gives around 1.7 million distinct CDR3 sequences in total; about 28% of them show up just once. Roughly 8% of the sample lies in the top ten.

The roughly 39 donors, aged 6 to 90 years, were systemically healthy Caucasian individuals from Russia. Each donor gave 8 to 10 milliliters of peripheral blood, drawn into EDTA-treated Vacutainer tubes. PBMCs were isolated by Ficoll-Paque density-gradient centrifugation, with at least 7 million obtained per sample. Total RNA, at least 6 micrograms per sample, was extracted from PBMCs with Trizol reagent. For every donor, an aliquot of PBMCs went through flow cytometry to measure the percentages of naive CD45RAhigh/CD27high T cells. The CDR3 sequence holds 15 residues, the cysteine and phenylalanine included. Of the read, only the CDR3 DNA is kept; its 45 bases are in frame from base 1. CDR1 and CDR2 (SGHTA, FQGNSA) derive from the germline V gene. Unmatched junction bases come to 4, with V trimmed by 3 bases and J by 4 bases. This clonotype appeared many times. The specificity of this receptor is unknown. One base away there is no much larger clone; base qualities are not given.

Sequencing was performed on blood. This clonotype was sampled from a woman aged 30 to 39 in good health. The receptor chain draws on TRBV7-2 and TRBJ2-1, and TRBD1 aligns with 9 junction nucleotides. The base sequence is TGTGCCAGCAGCTTGGGACAGGGTTCGTACAATGAGCAGTTCTTC. Its translation reads: CASSLGQGSYNEQFF.